This T cell receptor beta chain emerged from a study of cytomegalovirus exposure and HLA in healthy donors. The study, taken as a whole, reports: Specific recognition of CMV antigens was confirmed in vitro for a few chains (all CMV-associated). Within a later analysis, the majority of CMV-associated TCR beta chains appeared HLA-restricted. Cytomegalovirus association was assigned to over 150 TCR beta chains.

PCR employed 60 Vbeta and 13 Jbeta primers. This table comes from immunoSEQ multiplex PCR, and its TCRdb copy is limited to in-frame clones, with some not included. This table holds about 160,000 clones, 70% to 80% found once. On this clone itself: As yet, its antigen is unknown.

The sequenced sample was PBMCs. This sequence originates from a middle-aged man in good health and CMV-seropositive.

The chain's CDR3 is CASSSGAGARTDTQYF. The CDR3, as DNA: TGTGCCAGCAGCTCTGGAGCGGGGGCACGCACAGATACGCAGTATTTT. V gene TRBV11-2 combines with J gene TRBJ2-3; 8 positions agree with TRBD2. J gave up 1 base and V 4 bases, and 7 bases lay outside the gene matches. This CDR3 has 16 residues. Germline loops: CDR1 SGHAT, CDR2 FQNNGV.